What follows are 4 T cell receptor beta chains derived from one specimen sequenced in a study of T cells in Graves' hyperthyroidism and ophthalmopathy. RNA transcripts were the template for amplifying TCR beta CDR3 regions. First-round RT-PCR of the TCR CDR3 relied on the HTBI primer set. Using its own MiXCR run on the multiplex PCR reads, TCRdb lists one record per CDR3 protein. The data contain about 620,000 distinct CDR3 sequences, around 15% of them seen just once; the ten biggest clones take up over 3.5%. The sample consisted of blood. The receptors shown here come from a woman younger than 45 with Graves' hyperthyroidism.

This chain uses TRBV28 with TRBJ2-1, with 8 bases fitting TRBD2. The V and J ends lost 1 base and 4 bases, in that order; junction bases with no gene match: 3. Germline V lookup: CDR1 MDHEN, CDR2 SYDVKM. This CDR3 comprises 15 residues. The CDR3 loop reads CASSLSGLGYNEQFF. DNA for the CDR3: TGTGCCAGCAGTTTATCGGGACTAGGTTACAATGAGCAGTTCTTC. Drawing the rest from reference TRBV28 and TRBJ2-1, the complete variable domain is DVKVTQSSRYLVKRTGEKVFLECVQDMDHENMFWYRQDPGLGLRLIYFSYDVKMKEKGDIPEGYSVSREKKERFSLILESASTNQTSMYLCASSLSGLGYNEQFFGPGTRLTVL.

Many counts were recorded for this clonotype. V gene TRBV2 combines with J gene TRBJ2-1, with 10 positions matching TRBD2. V gave up 5 bases and J gave up 7 bases; unmatched junction bases: 5. This CDR3 comprises 14 residues. Germline CDR1 is SNHLY and CDR2 is FYNNEI. CDR3 nucleotides: TGTGCCAGCAGTCCTACGACTAGCGGGAATGAGCAGTTCTTC. It yields the protein CASSPTTSGNEQFF.

There are many counts of this clonotype. The V and J genes are TRBV28 and TRBJ2-1; 9 bases align to TRBD2. Trimming took 3 bases from V and 4 from J; bases not matched to a gene: 4. Germline-derived CDR1 and CDR2 are MDHEN and SYDVKM. This CDR3 contains 15 residues. CDR3 residues: CASSFSLAGYNEQFF. The CDR3 DNA reads TGTGCCAGCAGTTTTTCCCTAGCGGGATACAATGAGCAGTTCTTC.

This clonotype was observed once. Its ends do not fully match the called genes, so a read error is possible. The chain's CDR3 is CASTGGGGDAQYF. The CDR3 coding sequence is TGTGCCAGCACAGGGGGCGGGGGAGATGCGCAGTATTTT. This chain joins TRBV13 and TRBJ2-3; TRBD1 is a possible D gene (8 bases). CDR1 and CDR2 (germline): PRHDT, FYEKMQ (reference sequence). This CDR3 has 13 residues.